The clone carrying this T cell receptor beta chain was recorded at least ten times. Its specificity is unknown. The study excluded patients with uncontrolled infection, other autoimmune disease, pregnancy or lactation. This specimen belongs to a study of T cells in Graves' hyperthyroidism and ophthalmopathy. The overall study: Blood was drawn when the patient was first diagnosed and still untreated.

Overall study results and limits: Model output signaled ophthalmopathy a median 6.5 months ahead of onset. Expanded thyroid clonotypes (above 0.001) were mostly also found in blood.

RNA transcripts provided the source from which TCR beta CDR3 regions were amplified. HTBI primers drove first-round RT-PCR of the TCR CDR3. TCRdb fed the multiplex PCR reads into MiXCR, producing one record per CDR3 protein. The sample carries about 290,000 distinct CDR3 sequences, less than 15% recorded once. Per the germline V gene, CDR1 is SNHLY and CDR2 is FYNNEI. This CDR3 region has 14 residues. V lost 6 bases and J lost 7, with 16 bases in between. The specimen sequenced was blood. V gene TRBV2 combines with J gene TRBJ2-1; no clear D gene. The sequence was obtained from a woman in her 30s with Graves' hyperthyroidism that later progressed to Graves' ophthalmopathy. The CDR3 bases are TGTGCCAGCAGAGCCCACTATCCGGAAAATGAGCAGTTCTTC. Its translation: CASRAHYPENEQFF. The full variable domain, completed using reference TRBV2 and TRBJ2-1, is EPEVTQTPSHQVTQMGQEVILRCVPISNHLYFYWYRQILGQKVEFLVSFYNNEISEKSEIFDDQFSVERPDGSNFTLKIRSTKLEDSAMYFCASRAHYPENEQFFGPGTRLTVL.